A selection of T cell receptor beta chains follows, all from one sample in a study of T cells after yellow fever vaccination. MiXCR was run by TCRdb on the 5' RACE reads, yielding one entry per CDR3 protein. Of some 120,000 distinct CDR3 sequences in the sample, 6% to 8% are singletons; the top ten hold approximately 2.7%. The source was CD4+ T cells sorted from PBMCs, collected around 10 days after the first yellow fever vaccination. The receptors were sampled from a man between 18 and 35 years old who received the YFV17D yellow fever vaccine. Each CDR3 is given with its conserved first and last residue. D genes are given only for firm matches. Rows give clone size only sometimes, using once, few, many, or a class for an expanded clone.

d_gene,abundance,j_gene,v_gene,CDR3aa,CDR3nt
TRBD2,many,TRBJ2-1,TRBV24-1,CATSAGTSGGTYNEQFF,TGTGCCACCAGTGCCGGGACTAGCGGGGGGACCTACAATGAGCAGTTCTTC
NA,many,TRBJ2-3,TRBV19,CASGPLSSSTDTQYF,TGTGCCAGTGGCCCGTTGTCGTCTAGCACAGATACGCAGTATTTT
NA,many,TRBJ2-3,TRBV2,CASSEPDTQYF,TGTGCCAGCAGTGAACCAGATACGCAGTATTTT
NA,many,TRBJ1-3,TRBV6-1,CASSLTLQGLSGNTIYF,TGTGCCAGCAGCCTCACTCTACAGGGTCTATCTGGAAACACCATATATTTT
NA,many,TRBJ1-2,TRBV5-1,CASSLEQNYGYTF,TGCGCCAGCAGCTTGGAACAGAACTATGGCTACACCTTC
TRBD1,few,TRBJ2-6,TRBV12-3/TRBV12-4,CAFSPRDRAFSSGANVLTF,TGTGCCTTCAGTCCGAGGGACAGGGCTTTTTCCTCTGGGGCCAACGTCCTGACTTTC
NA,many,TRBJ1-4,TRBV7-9,CASSLGSSGANEKLFF,TGTGCCAGCAGCTTAGGGAGCTCGGGGGCTAATGAAAAACTGTTTTTT
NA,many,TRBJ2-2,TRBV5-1,CASSLERVTGELFF,TGCGCCAGCAGCTTGGAAAGGGTCACCGGGGAGCTGTTTTTT
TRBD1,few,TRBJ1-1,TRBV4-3,CASSQTIDRVWYTEAFF,TGCGCCAGCAGCCAGACTATCGACAGGGTCTGGTACACTGAAGCTTTCTTT
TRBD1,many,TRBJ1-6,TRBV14,CASSRSHRGVTYNSPLHF,TGTGCCAGCAGCCGCTCTCACAGGGGAGTTACCTATAATTCACCCCTCCACTTT
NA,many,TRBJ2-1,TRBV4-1,CASSHLADEQFF,TGCGCCAGCAGCCACCTAGCCGATGAGCAGTTCTTC
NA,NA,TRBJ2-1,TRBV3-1,CAGSQGPGEQFF,TGTGCCGGCAGCCAAGGGCCTGGTGAGCAGTTCTTC
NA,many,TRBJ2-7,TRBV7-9,CASSPRLGTSGSYEQYF,TGTGCCAGCAGCCCCCGATTAGGGACATCTGGCTCCTACGAGCAGTACTTC
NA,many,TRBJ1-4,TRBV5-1,CASSLVWGGEKLFF,TGCGCCAGCAGCTTGGTCTGGGGGGGTGAAAAACTGTTTTTT
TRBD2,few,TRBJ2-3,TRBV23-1,CASSPPFGIAGVFLSTDTQYF,TGCGCCAGCAGCCCACCGTTTGGGATAGCGGGGGTCTTCCTTAGCACAGATACGCAGTATTTT
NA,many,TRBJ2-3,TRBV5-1,CASSLAQTSTDTQYF,TGCGCCAGCAGCTTGGCCCAAACAAGCACAGATACGCAGTATTTT
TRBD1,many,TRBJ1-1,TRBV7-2,CASSSGQGYTEAFF,TGTGCCAGCAGCTCTGGACAGGGGTATACTGAAGCTTTCTTT
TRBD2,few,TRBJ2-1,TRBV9,CASSVAPSGGRNEQFF,TGTGCCAGCAGCGTAGCTCCCAGCGGGGGACGTAATGAGCAGTTCTTC
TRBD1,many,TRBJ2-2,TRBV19,CASSIQPGQGGTGELFF,TGTGCCAGTAGTATTCAGCCGGGACAGGGGGGCACCGGGGAGCTGTTTTTT
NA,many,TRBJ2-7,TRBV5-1,CASSLRTGVEQYF,TGCGCCAGCAGCTTGAGAACGGGTGTCGAGCAGTACTTC
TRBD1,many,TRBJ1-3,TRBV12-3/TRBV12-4,CASREGTGAGNTIYF,TGTGCCAGCAGGGAAGGGACAGGGGCTGGAAACACCATATATTTT
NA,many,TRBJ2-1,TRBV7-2,CASTLHASDEQFF,TGTGCCAGCACCCTGCATGCTTCCGATGAGCAGTTCTTC
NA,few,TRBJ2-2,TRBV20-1,CSAVGPRGQGTGELFF,TGCAGTGCTGTCGGGCCCCGGGGCCAGGGAACCGGGGAGCTGTTTTTT
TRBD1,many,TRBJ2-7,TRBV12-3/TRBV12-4,CASSFGGQGSYEQYF,TGTGCCAGCAGTTTTGGCGGACAGGGTTCCTACGAGCAGTACTTC
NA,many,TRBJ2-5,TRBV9,CASSVTSGTRYQETQYF,TGTGCCAGCAGCGTAACCTCCGGGACTCGGTACCAAGAGACCCAGTACTTC
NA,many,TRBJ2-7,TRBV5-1,CASSLGGPAARFSYEQYF,TGCGCCAGCAGCTTGGGAGGGCCGGCAGCCCGATTCTCCTACGAGCAGTACTTC
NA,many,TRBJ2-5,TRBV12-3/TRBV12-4,CASSYISETQYF,TGTGCCAGCAGTTATATATCGGAGACCCAGTACTTC
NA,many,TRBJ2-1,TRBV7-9,CASSLGASYNEQFF,TGTGCCAGCAGCTTGGGGGCCTCCTACAATGAGCAGTTCTTC
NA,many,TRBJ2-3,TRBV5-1,CASSLVSGGRDTQYF,TGCGCCAGCAGCTTGGTTTCCGGGGGACGGGATACGCAGTATTTT
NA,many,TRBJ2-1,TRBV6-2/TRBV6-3,CASSPWVGTNEQFF,TGTGCCAGCAGTCCATGGGTAGGAACCAATGAGCAGTTCTTC
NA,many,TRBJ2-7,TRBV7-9,CASSFRAREQYF,TGTGCCAGCAGCTTTCGGGCGAGGGAGCAGTACTTC
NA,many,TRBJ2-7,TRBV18,CASSTLDREQYF,TGTGCCAGCTCCACACTCGACCGCGAGCAGTACTTC
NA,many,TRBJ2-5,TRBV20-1,CSAVGYGVSIQETQYF,TGCAGTGCTGTAGGGTACGGGGTATCCATTCAAGAGACCCAGTACTTC
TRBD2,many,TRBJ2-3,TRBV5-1,CASSSLAGGLTDTQYF,TGCGCCAGCAGCTCGCTAGCGGGGGGACTCACAGATACGCAGTATTTT
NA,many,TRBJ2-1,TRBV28,CASSTPQGTGEQFF,TGTGCCAGCAGTACCCCCCAGGGGACGGGGGAGCAGTTCTTC
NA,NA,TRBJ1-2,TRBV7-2,CASSLEPDYGYTF,TGTGCCAGCAGCTTAGAGCCAGACTATGGCTACACCTTC
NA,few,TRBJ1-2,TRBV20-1,CSAVEGTGYTF,TGCAGTGCTGTCGAGGGGACTGGCTACACCTTC
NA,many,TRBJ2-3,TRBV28,CASSSNGGITDTQYF,TGTGCCAGCAGTTCCAACGGCGGGATAACAGATACGCAGTATTTT
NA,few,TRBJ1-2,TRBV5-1,CASSPDRHYGYTF,TGCGCCAGCAGCCCGGACAGACACTATGGCTACACCTTC
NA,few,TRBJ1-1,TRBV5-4,CASSLGGGDVGGTEAFF,TGTGCCAGCAGCTTGGGCGGGGGCGATGTGGGGGGGACTGAAGCTTTCTTT
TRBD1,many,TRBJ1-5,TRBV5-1,CASSLGQGYQPQHF,TGCGCCAGCAGCTTGGGACAGGGCTATCAGCCCCAGCATTTT
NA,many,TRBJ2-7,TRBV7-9,CASSPRGLFSYEQYF,TGTGCCAGCAGCCCACGGGGGCTATTCTCCTACGAGCAGTACTTC
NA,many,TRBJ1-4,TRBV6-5,CASRRAAIATNEKLFF,TGTGCCAGCAGGAGGGCAGCCATCGCAACTAATGAAAAACTGTTTTTT
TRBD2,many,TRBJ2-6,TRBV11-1,CASSQSGASSGANVLTF,TGTGCCAGCAGCCAAAGCGGGGCAAGCTCTGGGGCCAACGTCCTGACTTTC
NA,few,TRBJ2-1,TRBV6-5,CASSPGVGGDEQFF,TGTGCCAGCTCCCCCGGAGTCGGGGGCGATGAGCAGTTCTTC
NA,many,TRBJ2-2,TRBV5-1,CASSSAGGSTGELFF,TGCGCCAGCAGCTCCGCAGGTGGGAGCACCGGGGAGCTGTTTTTT
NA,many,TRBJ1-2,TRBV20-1,CSASITDPWGGYTF,TGCAGTGCTAGTATAACGGATCCTTGGGGTGGCTACACCTTC
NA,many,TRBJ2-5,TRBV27,CASRGVAETQYF,TGTGCCAGCAGAGGAGTAGCCGAGACCCAGTACTTC
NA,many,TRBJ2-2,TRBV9,CASSGGGGELFF,TGTGCCAGCAGCGGAGGGGGCGGGGAGCTGTTTTTT
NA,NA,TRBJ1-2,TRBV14,CASSPDWGPDGYTF,TGTGCCAGCAGCCCTGACTGGGGCCCGGATGGCTACACCTTC